This T cell receptor beta chain comes out of a study of response to subunit inactivated influenza vaccine. Findings and limits, study-wide: After each seasonal influenza vaccination, few new T cells are recruited, the authors suggested.

This clonotype was seen many times. Its antigen remains unidentified. TCRdb recomputed calls from the RT-PCR reads with MiXCR, one row per CDR3 protein. The sample holds fewer than 600,000 distinct CDR3 sequences, approximately 7.7% seen once. The clonotype comes from a man aged 50-75 years who received an inactivated influenza vaccine. The specimen comprised PBMCs from blood, sampled roughly 24 months after vaccination.

CDR3 sequence (DNA): TGTGCCAGCAGCTCACAGGGTTCTGGGGCCAACGTCCTGACTTTC. It translates to CASSSQGSGANVLTF. The chain uses TRBV11-2 and TRBJ2-6, with D possibly TRBD1 on 6 matching bases. The V gene's germline CDR1 is SGHAT and CDR2 FQNNGV. V was trimmed by 4 bases and J by 1 base, leaving 8 bases between them. This CDR3 comprises 15 residues.